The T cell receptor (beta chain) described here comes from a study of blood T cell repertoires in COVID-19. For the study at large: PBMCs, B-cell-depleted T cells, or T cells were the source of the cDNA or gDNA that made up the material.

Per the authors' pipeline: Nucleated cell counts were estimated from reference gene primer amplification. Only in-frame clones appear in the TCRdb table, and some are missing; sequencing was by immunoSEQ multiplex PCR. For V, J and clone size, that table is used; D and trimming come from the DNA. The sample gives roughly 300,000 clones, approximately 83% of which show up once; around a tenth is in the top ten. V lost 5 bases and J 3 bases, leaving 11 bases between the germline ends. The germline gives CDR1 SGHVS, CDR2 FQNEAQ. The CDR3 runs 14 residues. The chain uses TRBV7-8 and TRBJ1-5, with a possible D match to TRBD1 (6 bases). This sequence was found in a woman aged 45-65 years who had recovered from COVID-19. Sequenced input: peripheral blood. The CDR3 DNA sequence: TGTGCCAGCAGCCCAACAGGGTTCAATCAGCCCCAGCATTTT. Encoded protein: CASSPTGFNQPQHF. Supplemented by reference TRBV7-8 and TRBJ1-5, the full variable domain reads GAGVSQSPRYKVAKRGQDVALRCDPISGHVSLFWYQQALGQGPEFLTYFQNEAQLDKSGLPSDRFFAERPEGSVSTLKIQRTQQEDSAVYLCASSPTGFNQPQHFGDGTRLSIL.